The following is a T cell receptor beta chain sequence with its context. Judged by its sample share, this clonotype qualifies as large (0.1 to 1%). Its antigen has not been determined. No qualities accompany the bases; no much larger clone lies one base away. This specimen comes from a study of esophageal squamous cell carcinoma tumors (dated by TCRdb to 2020 to 2023). Broadly, across the study: Using principal component analysis combined with K-means clustering of immunohistochemical values for T-cell and checkpoint markers, the researchers divided patients into immuno relation high and low groups. The approximately ten cases yielded some 1.5 million total TCRalpha reads and about 1,300,000 total TCRbeta reads, and 31,954 and 34,876 of those reads, respectively, were unique. The goal of the study was to evaluate both the diversity of the TCR repertoire and the shared TCR repertoires of T cells inside the tumor environment of esophageal squamous cell carcinoma. The wider cohort comprised 50 to 55 surgically treated esophageal squamous cell carcinoma patients in Japan, with some 21 high and some 32 low immuno relation cases. TCR sequencing covered 10 patients: five randomly selected high immuno relation cases and five background-matched low immuno relation cases.

Enrollment excluded patients who had received neoadjuvant chemotherapy or who had no clinical information. The TCR-sequenced cases shown were male, and subtotal esophagectomy with 2- or 3-field lymphadenectomy was performed in the TCR-sequenced cases shown. A Qiagen AllPrep kit was used to extract RNA from bulk tumor tissue sections, and T cells were not sorted. Until RNA extraction, small sections of surgically resected tumor tissue were kept in RNAlater reagent at -80 degrees C. The CDR3 spans 16 residues, from the cysteine through the phenylalanine. CDR3 DNA only is kept here, 48 bases in frame from base 1. The V end gives up 1 base and the J end 7 bases, leaving 6 bases in the junction not matched to a gene. The germline V gene provides CDR1 LGHNA and CDR2 YSLEER. The library came from 5' RACE. PCR was performed with KAPA HiFi using TCRalpha or TCRbeta constant-region primers together with a P20EA primer, and a nested second PCR was then carried out with CA2 or CB2. TCR genes were amplified by unbiased adaptor ligation RT-PCR, with reverse transcription by Superscript III and a polyT18-containing BSL-18E primer. Once second-strand synthesis and blunting were done, the P10EA/P20EA adaptor was ligated onto the 5' end of the cDNA, and NotI digestion came next. The first and second PCRs ran around 20 cycles of 98°C for 20 s, 65°C for 30 s and 72°C for 1 min. The Nextera XT Index kit v2 Set A was used to index the amplicons, which were pooled in equimolar amounts and quantified with a Qubit 2.0 Fluorometer. Sequencing was carried out on the Illumina MiSeq platform with 2x300 bp paired-end reads. The published analysis was carried out like this. Repertoire Genesis software ver.1.0 assigned each read to V and J genes according to the highest identity with IMGT reference sequences. CDR3 was defined as the region from Cys104 to Phe118 plus Gly119 and was translated, and unique sequence reads were defined by distinct V, J and CDR3 amino acids. Shared V|J combinations were selected when significance was reached in both a Fisher's exact test in edgeR and a Mann Whitney U test. After singletons were removed and 500 repertoire combinations were bootstrapped, the repertoire dissimilarity index was calculated with the R rdi package. TCRdb reanalyzed the raw reads on its own, using fastp at Q25 for trimming and MiXCR for clone calling, and kept in-frame beta chains. Rows with a matching CDR3 protein are joined into one entry that keeps the most common DNA and genes. The V and J calls, along with clone size, are taken from TCRdb and not from the paper's own processing. Counted in this sample were approximately 1,200 distinct CDR3 sequences; 10% to 15% of them appeared once. Of the sample, around a third falls within the top ten clones.

Points the paper makes about the study in general: A single dominant TCRalpha VJ recombination with apparently reduced TCRalpha diversity was observed in three of the 10 cases. Because TCRalphabeta repertoire variation was large, shared V|J recombination candidates may have been selected by chance. TCR repertoire analysis included only a few cases, and CDR3 clonotype-level investigation was not performed. No difference in total TCR repertoire counts was observed between groups, whereas significant repertoire counts were found to be higher in the high immuno relation group. Around 27 TRAV|TRAJ and about two dozen TRBV|TRBJ combinations appeared shared among high immuno relation cases, including TRAV13-1|TRAJ22 and TRBV7-9|TRBJ2-7. Because TCRalpha and TCRbeta chains were sequenced separately, chain pairing and the antigens recognized remained unknown.

The specimen was tumor tissue. The receptor's source is a man aged 45 to 79 with esophageal squamous cell carcinoma. The chain is encoded by TRBV4-3 joined to TRBJ2-1, with TRBD2 matching 11 junction bases. The encoded CDR3 is CASSQVWLAGGNEQFF. The bases are TGCGCCAGCAGCCAAGTGTGGCTAGCGGGAGGAAATGAGCAGTTCTTC.